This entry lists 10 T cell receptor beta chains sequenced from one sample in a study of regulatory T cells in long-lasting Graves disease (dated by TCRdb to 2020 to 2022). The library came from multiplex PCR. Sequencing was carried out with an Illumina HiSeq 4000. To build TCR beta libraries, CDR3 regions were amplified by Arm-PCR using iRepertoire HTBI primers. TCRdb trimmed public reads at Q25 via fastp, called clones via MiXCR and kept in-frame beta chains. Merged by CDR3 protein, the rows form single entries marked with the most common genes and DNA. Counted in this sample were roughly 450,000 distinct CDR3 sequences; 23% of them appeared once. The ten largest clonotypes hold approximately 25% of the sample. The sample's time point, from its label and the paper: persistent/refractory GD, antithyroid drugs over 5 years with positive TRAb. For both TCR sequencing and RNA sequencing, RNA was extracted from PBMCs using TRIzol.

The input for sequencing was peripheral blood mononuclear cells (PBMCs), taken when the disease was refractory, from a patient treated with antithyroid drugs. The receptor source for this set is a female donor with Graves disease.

The CDR3 DNA is TGTGCCATCAGTGTGGCGGGAGGAAGGGAGACCCAGTACTTC. Amino acid sequence: CAISVAGGRETQYF. The chain employs TRBV10-3 and TRBJ2-5; 8 positions agree with TRBD2. The V and J ends lost 4 bases and 5 bases, in that order; junction bases with no gene match: 6. CDR1 ENHRY and CDR2 SYGVKD come from the germline V gene. The CDR3 is 14 amino acids.

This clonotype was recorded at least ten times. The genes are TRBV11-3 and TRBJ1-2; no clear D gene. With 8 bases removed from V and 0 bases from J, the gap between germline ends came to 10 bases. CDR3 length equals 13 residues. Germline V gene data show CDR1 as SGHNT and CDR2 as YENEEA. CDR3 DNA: TGTGCCAGCCCGGGCAGAGCTAACTATGGCTACACCTTC. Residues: CASPGRANYGYTF.

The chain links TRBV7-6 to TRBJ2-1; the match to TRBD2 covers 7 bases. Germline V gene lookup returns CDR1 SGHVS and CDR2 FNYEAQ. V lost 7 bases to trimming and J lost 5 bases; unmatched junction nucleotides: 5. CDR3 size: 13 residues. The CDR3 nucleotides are TGTGCCAGCATGGGGGGGGGTAACAATGAGCAGTTCTTC. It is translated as CASMGGGNNEQFF. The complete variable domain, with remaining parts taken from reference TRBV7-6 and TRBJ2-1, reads GAGVSQSPRYKVTKRGQDVALRCDPISGHVSLYWYRQALGQGPEFLTYFNYEAQQDKSGLPNDRFSAERPEGSISTLTIQRTEQRDSAMYRCASMGGGNNEQFFGPGTRLTVL.

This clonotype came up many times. CDR3 nucleotides: TGCAGTGCTGGTACGCTGGGAGAGACCCAGTACTTC. Protein: CSAGTLGETQYF. The chain uses TRBV20-1 and TRBJ2-5; D is ambiguous. Trimming removed 5 bases at V and 4 bases at J, with 11 bases between. The germline V gene has CDR1 DFQATT and CDR2 SNEGSKA (reference sequence). The CDR3 length is 12 residues.

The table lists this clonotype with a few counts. CDR3 residues: CASSPRTDIYGYTF. The CDR3 coding sequence is TGTGCCAGCAGCCCTCGGACGGATATTTATGGCTACACCTTC. The chain couples TRBV9 to TRBJ1-2; D ambiguous. CDR1 is SGDLS, CDR2 YYNGEE, per germline. Trimming stripped 4 bases from V and 5 bases from J, with 15 bases between. This CDR3 is 14 amino acids long.

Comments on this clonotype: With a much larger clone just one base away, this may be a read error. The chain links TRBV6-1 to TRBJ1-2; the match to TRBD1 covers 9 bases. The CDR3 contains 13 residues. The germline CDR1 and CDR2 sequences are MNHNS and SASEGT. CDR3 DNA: TGTGCCGGCAGGGGACAGGGCGACTATGGCTACACCTTC. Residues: CAGRGQGDYGYTF.

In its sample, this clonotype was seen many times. The CDR3 loop is CASSLVSGRPTETQYF. CDR3 bases: TGTGCCAGCAGCTTAGTTAGCGGGAGACCTACTGAGACCCAGTACTTC. This chain links TRBV7-2 with TRBJ2-5; TRBD2 matches 9 bases. Per the germline V gene, CDR1 is SGHTA and CDR2 is FQGNSA. Trimming cost V 1 base and J 5 bases; bases outside gene matches: 8. The CDR3 is 16 residues long. The complete variable domain, with remaining parts taken from reference TRBV7-2 and TRBJ2-5, reads GAGVSQSPSNKVTEKGKDVELRCDPISGHTALYWYRQSLGQGLEFLIYFQGNSAPDKSGLPSDRFSAERTGGSVSTLTIQRTQQEDSAVYLCASSLVSGRPTETQYFGPGTRLLVL.

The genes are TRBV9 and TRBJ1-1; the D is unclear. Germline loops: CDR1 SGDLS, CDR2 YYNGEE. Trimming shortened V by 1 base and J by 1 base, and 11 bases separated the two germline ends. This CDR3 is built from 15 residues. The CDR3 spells CASSVTPGRNTEAFF. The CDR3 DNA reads TGTGCCAGCAGCGTAACGCCCGGTAGGAACACTGAAGCTTTCTTT.

The CDR3 loop reads CSARDEDRTTYEQYF. CDR3 coding DNA: TGCAGTGCTAGAGATGAGGACAGGACGACCTACGAGCAGTACTTC. This rearrangement joins TRBV20-1 to TRBJ2-7, with 7 bases fitting TRBD1. Germline CDR1 and CDR2: DFQATT and SNEGSKA (reference sequence). This CDR3 is built from 15 residues. Trimming took 0 bases from V and 2 from J; bases not matched to a gene: 7.

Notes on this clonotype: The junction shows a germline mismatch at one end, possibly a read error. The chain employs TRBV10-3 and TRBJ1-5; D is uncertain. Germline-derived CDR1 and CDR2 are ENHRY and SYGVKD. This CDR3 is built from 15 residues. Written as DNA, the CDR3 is TGTGCCATCAGTGAGTCGAGGGCAGGCAATCAGCCCCAGCGTTTT. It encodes CAISESRAGNQPQRF.